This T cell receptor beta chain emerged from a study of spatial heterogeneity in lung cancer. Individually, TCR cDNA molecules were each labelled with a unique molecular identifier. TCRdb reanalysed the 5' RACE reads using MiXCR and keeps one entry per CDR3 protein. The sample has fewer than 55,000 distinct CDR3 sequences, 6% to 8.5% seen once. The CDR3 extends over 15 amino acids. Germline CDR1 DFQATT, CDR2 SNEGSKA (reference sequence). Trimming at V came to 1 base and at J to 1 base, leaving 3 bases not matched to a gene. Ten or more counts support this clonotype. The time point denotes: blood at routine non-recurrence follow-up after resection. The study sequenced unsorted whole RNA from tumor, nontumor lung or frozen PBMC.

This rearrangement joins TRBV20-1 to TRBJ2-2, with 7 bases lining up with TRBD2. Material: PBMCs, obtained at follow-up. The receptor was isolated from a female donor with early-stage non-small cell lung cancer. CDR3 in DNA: TGCAGTGCTAGAGCCCGGGGGGTGAACACCGGGGAGCTGTTTTTT. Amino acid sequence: CSARARGVNTGELFF.